Listed here are 6 T cell receptor beta chains from one sample, sequenced in a study of vaccination effects on CD4 cells after COVID-19. Method: immunoSEQ multiplex PCR; TCRdb's copy keeps in-frame clones and lacks some. The profile shows about 52,000 clones, more than 70% of them singletons. No antigen has been assigned to these receptors. Ahead of sequencing, the ViraFEST assay grew antigen-specific CD4+ T cells using viral peptide pools. The culture ran for 9 to 11 days, and then CD4+ T cells were isolated. Vaccinated recipients, who were negative for nucleocapsid antibodies, had no history of SARS-CoV-2 infection. The starting material was CD4+ T cells from PBMCs cultured with HCoV-OC43 spike peptides, obtained before COVID-19 vaccination. Specified subset: HCoV-OC43 spike overlapping peptide pool stimulation. The source is a human donor who received a COVID-19 vaccine.

The chain joins TRBV7-2 to TRBJ2-5; 9 bases are shared with TRBD1. The germline V gene encodes CDR1 SGHTA and CDR2 FQGNSA. The CDR3 consists of 15 residues. The ends lost 5 bases at V and 5 bases at J; junction bases unmatched: 9. Here the CDR3 reads CASSRGTGGGETQYF. The CDR3 DNA reads TGTGCCAGCAGCCGGGGAACAGGGGGCGGGGAGACCCAGTACTTC.

This clone was picked up a small number of times. This chain connects TRBV12-5 to TRBJ1-5; 11 bases match TRBD1. CDR3 size: 15 residues. CDR1 LGHNT and CDR2 FRNRAP come from the germline V gene. With V trimmed by 4 bases and J by 7 bases, 6 bases remained unmatched. This chain's CDR3 is CASGYGQGAWQPQHF. In DNA form, the CDR3 reads TGTGCTAGTGGTTACGGACAGGGGGCTTGGCAGCCCCAGCATTTT.

The V and J genes are TRBV11-2 and TRBJ2-3; D might be TRBD1 (6 bases). CDR1 and CDR2 (germline): SGHAT, FQNNGV. V was pared by 2 bases and J by 14 bases, with 20 bases between. CDR3 length equals 14 residues. The CDR3 sequence is CASSLSFQGYYSYF. CDR3 sequence (DNA): TGTGCCAGCAGCTTATCTTTCCAGGGGTACTATTCGTATTTT.

This clone is a singleton in its sample. The V and J genes are TRBV28 and TRBJ1-2, with TRBD1 as a possible D gene (5 bases). Trimming took 5 bases from V and 4 from J, leaving 20 bases between them. From germline, CDR1 is MDHEN and CDR2 SYDVKM. CDR3 size: 16 residues. CDR3 protein: CASSPPSRGRFYGYTF. In nucleotides, the CDR3 is TGTGCCAGCAGTCCACCCTCGAGGGGCAGATTCTATGGCTACACCTTC.

This clone was observed a single time. Here the CDR3 DNA reads TGTGCCAGCAGTTTCGCTAGGGGCGGAAACACTGAAGCTTTCTTT. Protein product: CASSFARGGNTEAFF. The rearrangement uses TRBV6-2 or TRBV6-3 and TRBJ1-1, with a tentative D call TRBD1 (5 bases). The CDR3 spans 15 residues. With 4 bases removed from V and 2 bases from J, the gap between germline ends came to 14 bases. Germline values: CDR1 MNHEY, CDR2 SVGEGT.

This clone turned up a few times. The chain is built from TRBV5-1 and TRBJ2-7; 10 bases fit TRBD2. CDR1 is SGHRS, CDR2 YFSETQ, per germline. With 4 bases clipped from V and 1 base from J, the junction kept 8 bases outside the gene matches. The CDR3 consists of 16 residues. The CDR3 loop is CASSRGLARKSYEQYV. DNA for the CDR3: TGCGCCAGCAGCCGGGGACTAGCGCGTAAGTCCTACGAGCAGTACGTC.